A selection of T cell receptor beta chains follows, all from one sample in a study of T-cell reconstitution after alpha-beta-depleted transplantation in children. TCRdb recomputed calls from the PCR reads with MiXCR, one row per CDR3 protein. The sample shows hundreds of thousands of distinct CDR3 sequences, more than 20% of them seen only once. The sequences come from PBMCs, mostly from graft donor cells, collected 360 days after TCRalphabeta/CD19-depleted stem cell transplant. The receptors shown here come from a female patient aged 2 to 10 who had a stem cell transplant for congenital amegakaryocytic thrombocytopenia, so the T cells may come from the graft donor. Each CDR3 is given with its conserved first and last residue. The D gene is left open where the match is weak. Clone size, where shown, is once, few, many, or a class for clones that have expanded.

V: TRBV7-2
size: -
D: TRBD2
J: TRBJ2-1
CDR3: CASSLDPGLAGWNEQFF
DNA: TGTGCCAGCAGCTTGGACCCGGGACTAGCGGGGTGGAATGAGCAGTTCTTC

V: TRBV11-2
size: few
D: -
J: TRBJ2-2
CDR3: CASSSEHSGLALGGTGELFF
DNA: TGTGCCAGCAGCTCCGAACATTCAGGGCTAGCTTTAGGGGGCACCGGGGAGCTGTTTTTT

V: TRBV20-1
size: -
D: TRBD1
J: TRBJ2-3
CDR3: CSAKMGTGSTDTQYF
DNA: TGCAGTGCTAAAATGGGGACAGGGTCCACAGATACGCAGTATTTT

V: TRBV28
size: many
D: -
J: TRBJ2-7
CDR3: CASSYPSRRDKPYEQYF
DNA: TGTGCCAGCAGTTATCCAAGCCGCCGGGACAAGCCCTACGAGCAGTACTTC

V: TRBV28
size: -
D: TRBD1
J: TRBJ2-7
CDR3: CASSTGGPLYEQYF
DNA: TGTGCCAGCAGTACAGGGGGCCCCCTCTACGAGCAGTACTTC

V: TRBV5-1
size: -
D: -
J: TRBJ2-5
CDR3: CASSGAETQYF
DNA: TGCGCCAGCAGTGGGGCGGAGACCCAGTACTTC

V: TRBV12-3/TRBV12-4
size: few
D: -
J: TRBJ2-7
CDR3: CASSLRISYEQYF
DNA: TGTGCCAGCAGTTTGAGGATCTCCTACGAGCAGTACTTC

V: TRBV5-1
size: -
D: -
J: TRBJ2-1
CDR3: CASSLVRLTEYNEQFF
DNA: TGCGCCAGCAGCTTGGTACGTCTAACAGAATACAATGAGCAGTTCTTC

V: TRBV5-1
size: few
D: TRBD2
J: TRBJ2-1
CDR3: CASSRGVAGDSYNEQFF
DNA: TGCGCCAGCAGCCGGGGGGTTGCGGGGGACTCCTACAATGAGCAGTTCTTC

V: TRBV5-1
size: once
D: -
J: TRBJ1-3
CDR3: CASSLTGPMYGNTIYF
DNA: TGCGCCAGCAGCTTGACGGGGCCGATGTATGGAAACACCATATATTTT

V: TRBV27
size: many
D: TRBD1
J: TRBJ2-7
CDR3: CASSFSRGQGEQYF
DNA: TGTGCCAGCAGTTTTTCCAGGGGGCAGGGCGAGCAGTACTTC

V: TRBV6-1
size: -
D: -
J: TRBJ1-5
CDR3: CASSQTGGTNQPQHF
DNA: TGTGCCAGCAGTCAAACGGGTGGGACCAATCAGCCCCAGCATTTT

V: TRBV29-1
size: many
D: -
J: TRBJ1-3
CDR3: CSVVVGGNTIYF
DNA: TGCAGCGTTGTCGTGGGGGGAAACACCATATATTTT

V: TRBV5-1
size: few
D: TRBD2
J: TRBJ2-3
CDR3: CASSLGTSGGRLADTQYF
DNA: TGCGCCAGCAGCTTGGGGACTAGCGGGGGGCGTCTCGCAGATACGCAGTATTTT

V: TRBV3-1
size: -
D: TRBD2
J: TRBJ2-2
CDR3: CASSRTSLGELFF
DNA: TGTGCCAGCAGCCGGACTAGCCTCGGGGAGCTGTTTTTT

V: TRBV7-2
size: -
D: -
J: TRBJ2-7
CDR3: CASSFRSQPEREQYF
DNA: TGTGCCAGCAGCTTCCGGTCGCAGCCGGAGAGAGAGCAGTACTTC

V: TRBV24-1
size: -
D: -
J: TRBJ1-5
CDR3: CATSDPHTNQPQHF
DNA: TGTGCCACCAGTGATCCGCACACAAATCAGCCCCAGCATTTT

V: TRBV12-3/TRBV12-4
size: few
D: -
J: TRBJ1-5
CDR3: CASSLSVISWPQHF
DNA: TGTGCCAGCAGTTTATCGGTTATCTCATGGCCCCAGCATTTT

V: TRBV12-3/TRBV12-4
size: -
D: -
J: TRBJ1-1
CDR3: CASSVPGLRATKGAFF
DNA: TGTGCCAGCAGTGTACCGGGACTGCGGGCCACCAAGGGAGCTTTCTTT

V: TRBV2
size: -
D: TRBD2
J: TRBJ2-3
CDR3: CASMAVLAGGLDTQYF
DNA: TGTGCCAGCATGGCAGTCTTAGCGGGAGGATTAGATACGCAGTATTTT

V: TRBV27
size: -
D: TRBD1
J: TRBJ2-4
CDR3: CASDRASLAKNIQYF
DNA: TGTGCCAGTGACAGGGCCTCCCTAGCCAAAAACATTCAGTACTTC

V: TRBV4-1
size: once
D: -
J: TRBJ1-2
CDR3: CASSQGSAPRDYGYTF
DNA: TGCGCCAGCAGCCAAGGGTCGGCCCCCCGGGACTATGGCTACACCTTC

V: TRBV20-1
size: few
D: -
J: TRBJ1-5
CDR3: CSAKGGQLEWFEHF
DNA: TGCAGTGCTAAGGGGGGTCAGTTGGAATGGTTTGAGCATTTT

V: TRBV21-1
size: -
D: -
J: TRBJ1-4
CDR3: CASSKKGRGKLFF
DNA: TGTGCCAGCAGCAAAAAGGGCAGGGGAAAACTGTTTTTT

V: TRBV15
size: many
D: -
J: TRBJ1-2
CDR3: CATSRDLTDYGYTF
DNA: TGTGCCACCAGCAGAGATTTAACTGACTATGGCTACACCTTC

V: TRBV7-9
size: -
D: -
J: TRBJ2-2
CDR3: CASSFSPQPKNTGELFF
DNA: TGTGCCAGCAGCTTTTCCCCCCAGCCTAAGAACACCGGGGAGCTGTTTTTT

V: TRBV7-9
size: -
D: -
J: TRBJ2-2
CDR3: CASDQQRGLGGELFF
DNA: TGTGCCAGCGACCAACAGAGAGGATTGGGCGGGGAGCTGTTTTTT

V: TRBV4-1
size: many
D: -
J: TRBJ2-5
CDR3: CASSQPGIQETQYF
DNA: TGCGCCAGCAGCCAACCGGGGATACAAGAGACCCAGTACTTC

V: TRBV6-5
size: few
D: -
J: TRBJ2-7
CDR3: CASSYSRDILSYEQYF
DNA: TGTGCCAGCAGTTACTCGCGGGACATCCTCTCCTACGAGCAGTACTTC

V: TRBV11-2
size: -
D: -
J: TRBJ2-7
CDR3: CASSLGHTHYEQYF
DNA: TGTGCCAGCAGCCTTGGACATACACATTACGAGCAGTACTTC

V: TRBV4-1
size: -
D: -
J: TRBJ1-3
CDR3: CASSTGGAGNTIYF
DNA: TGCGCCAGCAGCACTGGGGGGGCTGGAAACACCATATATTTT

V: TRBV27
size: once
D: TRBD1
J: TRBJ2-3
CDR3: CASSPSGQGLGTSTDTQYF
DNA: TGTGCCAGCAGTCCCTCGGGACAGGGGCTGGGTACAAGCACAGATACGCAGTATTTT

V: TRBV6-5
size: few
D: TRBD2
J: TRBJ2-1
CDR3: CASSYRREDGNEQFF
DNA: TGTGCCAGCAGTTACCGGCGGGAGGATGGCAATGAGCAGTTCTTC

V: TRBV20-1
size: few
D: TRBD2
J: TRBJ2-3
CDR3: CSARRERDTQYF
DNA: TGCAGTGCTAGGCGGGAGAGAGATACGCAGTATTTT

V: TRBV7-9
size: few
D: TRBD2
J: TRBJ2-7
CDR3: CASSLESSGPYEQYF
DNA: TGTGCCAGCAGCTTAGAGTCTAGCGGACCCTACGAGCAGTACTTC

V: TRBV7-9
size: few
D: TRBD1
J: TRBJ2-1
CDR3: CASSFDRGNENEQFF
DNA: TGTGCCAGCAGTTTCGACAGGGGAAACGAAAATGAGCAGTTCTTC

V: TRBV6-1
size: -
D: TRBD1
J: TRBJ1-4
CDR3: CASGQGASGEKLFF
DNA: TGTGCCAGCGGGCAGGGGGCTTCTGGTGAAAAACTGTTTTTT

V: TRBV7-9
size: few
D: -
J: TRBJ2-5
CDR3: CASRGTQETQYF
DNA: TGTGCCAGCAGGGGAACCCAAGAGACCCAGTACTTC

V: TRBV5-1
size: few
D: -
J: TRBJ2-1
CDR3: CASSLGSNNEQFF
DNA: TGCGCCAGCAGCTTGGGTTCAAACAATGAGCAGTTCTTC

V: TRBV11-2
size: -
D: -
J: TRBJ2-5
CDR3: CASSLQRKRETQYF
DNA: TGTGCCAGCAGCTTACAGCGAAAGCGAGAGACCCAGTACTTC

V: TRBV20-1
size: -
D: TRBD2
J: TRBJ2-3
CDR3: CSARSGSGTQYF
DNA: TGCAGTGCACGGAGCGGGAGCGGTACGCAGTATTTT

V: TRBV6-2/TRBV6-3
size: -
D: -
J: TRBJ1-5
CDR3: CASREYSNQPQHF
DNA: TGTGCCAGCAGAGAATATAGCAATCAGCCCCAGCATTTT

V: TRBV29-1
size: many
D: -
J: TRBJ1-5
CDR3: CSVAGAANQPQHF
DNA: TGCAGCGTTGCAGGGGCCGCAAATCAGCCCCAGCATTTT

V: TRBV28
size: few
D: -
J: TRBJ2-1
CDR3: CASSFLGNEQFF
DNA: TGTGCCAGCAGTTTCCTGGGTAATGAGCAGTTCTTC

V: TRBV7-9
size: few
D: -
J: TRBJ1-4
CDR3: CASGRSNEKLFF
DNA: TGTGCCAGCGGCCGTTCTAATGAAAAACTGTTTTTT

V: TRBV7-9
size: many
D: TRBD1
J: TRBJ2-1
CDR3: CASSSFTGGDWGEQFF
DNA: TGTGCCAGCAGCTCGTTTACAGGGGGCGACTGGGGTGAGCAGTTCTTC

V: TRBV25-1
size: many
D: -
J: TRBJ2-7
CDR3: CASSAYSYEQYF
DNA: TGTGCCAGCAGTGCCTACTCCTACGAGCAGTACTTC

V: TRBV20-1
size: few
D: -
J: TRBJ2-3
CDR3: CRAGSTDTQYF
DNA: TGCAGGGCGGGGAGCACAGATACGCAGTATTTT

V: TRBV24-1
size: -
D: -
J: TRBJ1-5
CDR3: CASATGRVVQPQHF
DNA: TGTGCCTCCGCGACAGGAAGAGTAGTTCAGCCCCAGCATTTT

V: TRBV4-2
size: -
D: -
J: TRBJ2-1
CDR3: CASSQEGLNLNNEQFF
DNA: TGTGCCAGCAGCCAAGAAGGGCTCAATTTAAACAATGAGCAGTTCTTC

V: TRBV4-2
size: once
D: TRBD1
J: TRBJ1-6
CDR3: CASSQDGTVRLSPLHF
DNA: TGTGCCAGCAGCCAGGACGGGACAGTTCGGCTTTCACCCCTCCACTTT

V: TRBV20-1
size: -
D: TRBD2
J: TRBJ2-2
CDR3: CSATGLAGGANTGELFF
DNA: TGCAGTGCTACGGGACTAGCGGGAGGGGCGAACACCGGGGAGCTGTTTTTT

V: TRBV6-5
size: many
D: -
J: TRBJ1-4
CDR3: CASSYSRSGEREKLFF
DNA: TGTGCCAGCAGTTACTCGAGGTCCGGGGAGCGTGAAAAACTGTTTTTT